One TCR beta chain is described in this entry. What it binds is not known. This library used roughly 400 ng RNA and molecular barcoded adaptors spanning alpha/delta and beta/gamma chains. TCRdb fed the reads into MiXCR, producing one record per CDR3 protein. The sample yields some 120,000 distinct CDR3 sequences, 10% to 15% seen once. Every patient had bone marrow sampled while the disease was active. The sample comes from a study of read filtering for tumor transcriptome and immune sequencing. Study context: TCR-mapped reads were about 3.5 to 10.27 million with IR-seq versus roughly 80 to 1273 with RNA-seq. General observations from the study: Roughly 82% of IR-seq clonotypes had a single read, yet these held roughly 3.7% of reads. RNA-seq captured clonotypes less deeply and reliably than IR-seq.

Germline trimming cut 0 bases from V and 4 bases from J; bases unmatched to any gene: 4. Germline V gene lookup returns CDR1 LGHDT and CDR2 YNNKEL (reference sequence). The CDR3 is 15 amino acids. This TCR was recovered from a donor aged 40 or older with multiple myeloma. Material for sequencing was a population of CD138-negative cells sorted from bone marrow. The V and J genes are TRBV3-1 and TRBJ2-3; 7 nucleotides agree with TRBD2. CDR3 nucleotide sequence: TGTGCCAGCAGCCAAGATCTCAGCGGGGCAGATACGCAGTATTTT. Residues: CASSQDLSGADTQYF.